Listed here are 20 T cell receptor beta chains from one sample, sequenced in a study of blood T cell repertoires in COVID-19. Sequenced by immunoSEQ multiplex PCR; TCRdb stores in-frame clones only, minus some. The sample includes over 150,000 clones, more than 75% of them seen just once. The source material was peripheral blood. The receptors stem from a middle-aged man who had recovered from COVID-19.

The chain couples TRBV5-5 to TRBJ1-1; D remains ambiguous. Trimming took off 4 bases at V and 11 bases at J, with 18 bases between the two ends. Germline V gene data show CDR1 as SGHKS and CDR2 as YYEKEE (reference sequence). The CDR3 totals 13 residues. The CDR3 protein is CASSLAPETVAFF. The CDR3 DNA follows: TGTGCCAGCAGCCTGGCTCCGGAGACCGTCGCTTTCTTT.

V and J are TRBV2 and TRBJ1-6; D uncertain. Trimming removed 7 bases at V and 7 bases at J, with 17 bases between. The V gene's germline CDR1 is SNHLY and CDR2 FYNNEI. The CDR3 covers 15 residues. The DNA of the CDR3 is TGTGCCAGCACCGAAGAGGCAGTCAAGAATTCACCCCTCCACTTT. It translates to CASTEEAVKNSPLHF.

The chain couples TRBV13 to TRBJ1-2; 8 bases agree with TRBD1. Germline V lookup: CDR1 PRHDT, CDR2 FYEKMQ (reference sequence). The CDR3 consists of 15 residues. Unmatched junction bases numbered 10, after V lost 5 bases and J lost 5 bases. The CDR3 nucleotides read TGTGCCAGCAGCACCCGACAGGGGATCGGATATGGCTACACCTTC. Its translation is CASSTRQGIGYGYTF.

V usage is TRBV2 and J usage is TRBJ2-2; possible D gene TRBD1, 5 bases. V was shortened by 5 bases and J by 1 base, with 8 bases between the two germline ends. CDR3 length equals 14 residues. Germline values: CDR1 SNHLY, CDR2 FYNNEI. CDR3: CASSRQGNTGELFF. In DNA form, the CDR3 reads TGTGCCAGCAGTAGGCAGGGGAACACCGGGGAGCTGTTTTTT. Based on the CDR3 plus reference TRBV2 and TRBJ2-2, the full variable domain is EPEVTQTPSHQVTQMGQEVILRCVPISNHLYFYWYRQILGQKVEFLVSFYNNEISEKSEIFDDQFSVERPDGSNFTLKIRSTKLEDSAMYFCASSRQGNTGELFFGEGSRLTVL.

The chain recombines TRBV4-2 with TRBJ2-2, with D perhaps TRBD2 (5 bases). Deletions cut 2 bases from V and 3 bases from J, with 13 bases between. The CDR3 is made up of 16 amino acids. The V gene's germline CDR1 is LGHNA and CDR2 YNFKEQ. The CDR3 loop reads CASSQFERTYTGELFF. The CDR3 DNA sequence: TGTGCCAGCAGCCAATTTGAGCGGACCTACACCGGGGAGCTGTTTTTT.

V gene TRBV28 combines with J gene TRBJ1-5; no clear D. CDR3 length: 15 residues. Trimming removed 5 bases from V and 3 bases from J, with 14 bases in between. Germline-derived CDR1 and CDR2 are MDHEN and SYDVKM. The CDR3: CASSPAGGPNQPQHF. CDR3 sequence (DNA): TGTGCCAGCAGTCCTGCGGGAGGCCCCAATCAGCCCCAGCATTTT.

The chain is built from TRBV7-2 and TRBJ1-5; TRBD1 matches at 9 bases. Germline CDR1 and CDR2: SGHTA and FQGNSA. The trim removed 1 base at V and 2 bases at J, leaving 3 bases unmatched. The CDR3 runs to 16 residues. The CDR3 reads CASSLVTGGGNQPQHF. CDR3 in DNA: TGTGCCAGCAGCTTAGTAACAGGGGGCGGCAATCAGCCCCAGCATTTT.

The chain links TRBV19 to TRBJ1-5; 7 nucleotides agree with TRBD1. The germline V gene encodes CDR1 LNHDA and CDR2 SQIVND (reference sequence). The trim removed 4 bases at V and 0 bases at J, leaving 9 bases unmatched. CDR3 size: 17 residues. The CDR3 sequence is CASSTTGFFDSNQPQHF. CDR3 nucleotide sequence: TGTGCCAGTAGTACGACAGGGTTTTTTGATAGCAATCAGCCCCAGCATTTT.

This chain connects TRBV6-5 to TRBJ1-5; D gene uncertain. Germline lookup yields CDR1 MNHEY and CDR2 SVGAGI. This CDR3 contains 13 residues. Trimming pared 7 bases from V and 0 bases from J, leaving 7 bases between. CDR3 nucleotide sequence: TGTGCCAGCATTCCCCTTAGCAATCAGCCCCAGCATTTT. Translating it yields CASIPLSNQPQHF.

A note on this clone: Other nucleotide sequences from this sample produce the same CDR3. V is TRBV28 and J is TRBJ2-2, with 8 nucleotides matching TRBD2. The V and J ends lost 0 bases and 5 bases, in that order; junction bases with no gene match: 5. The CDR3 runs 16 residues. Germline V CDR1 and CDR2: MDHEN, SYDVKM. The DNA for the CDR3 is TGTGCCAGCAGTTTATGGAGCGGGGGTGGGACCGGGGAGCTGTTTTTT. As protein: CASSLWSGGGTGELFF.

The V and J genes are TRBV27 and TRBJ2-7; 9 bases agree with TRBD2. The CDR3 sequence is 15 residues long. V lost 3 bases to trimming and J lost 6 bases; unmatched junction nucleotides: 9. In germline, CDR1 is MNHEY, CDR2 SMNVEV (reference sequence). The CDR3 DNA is TGTGCCAGCAGTTTCCTCCCTAGCGGGAAGGGCGAGCAGTACTTC. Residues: CASSFLPSGKGEQYF.

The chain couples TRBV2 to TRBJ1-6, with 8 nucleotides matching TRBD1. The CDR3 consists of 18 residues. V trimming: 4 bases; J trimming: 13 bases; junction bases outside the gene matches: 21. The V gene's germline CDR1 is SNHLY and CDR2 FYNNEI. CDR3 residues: CASSVGQGSLTVNFPLHF. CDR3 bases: TGTGCCAGCAGTGTCGGACAGGGATCTCTGACAGTGAATTTCCCCCTCCACTTT.

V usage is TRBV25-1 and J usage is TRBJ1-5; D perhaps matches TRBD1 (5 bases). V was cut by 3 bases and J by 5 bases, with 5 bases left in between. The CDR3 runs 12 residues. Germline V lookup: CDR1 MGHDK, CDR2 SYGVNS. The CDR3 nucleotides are TGTGCCAGCAGTGACAGGGATCAGCCCCAGCATTTT. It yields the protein CASSDRDQPQHF.

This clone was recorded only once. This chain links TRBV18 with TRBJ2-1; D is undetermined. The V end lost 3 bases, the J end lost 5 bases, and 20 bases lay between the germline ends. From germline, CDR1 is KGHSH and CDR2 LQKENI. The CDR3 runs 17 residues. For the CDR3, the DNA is TGTGCCAGCTCACCTCCCTTTAGGCAGCGAGGAGACAATGAGCAGTTCTTC. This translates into CASSPPFRQRGDNEQFF. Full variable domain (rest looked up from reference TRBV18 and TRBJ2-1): NAGVMQNPRHLVRRRGQEARLRCSPMKGHSHVYWYRQLPEEGLKFMVYLQKENIIDESGMPKERFSAEFPKEGPSILRIQQVVRGDSAAYFCASSPPFRQRGDNEQFFGPGTRLTVL.

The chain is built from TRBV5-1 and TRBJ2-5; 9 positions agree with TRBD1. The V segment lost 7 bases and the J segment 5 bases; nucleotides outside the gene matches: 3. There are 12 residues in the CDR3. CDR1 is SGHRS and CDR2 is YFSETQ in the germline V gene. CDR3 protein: CASGTGWETQYF. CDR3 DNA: TGCGCCAGCGGGACAGGGTGGGAGACCCAGTACTTC.

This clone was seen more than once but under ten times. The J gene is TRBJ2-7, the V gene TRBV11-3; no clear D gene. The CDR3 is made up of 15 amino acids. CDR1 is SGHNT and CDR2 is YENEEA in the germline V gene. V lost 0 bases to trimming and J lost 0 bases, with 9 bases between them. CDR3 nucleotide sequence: TGTGCCAGCAGCTTAGATTTCGAACACTCCTACGAGCAGTACTTC. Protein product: CASSLDFEHSYEQYF.

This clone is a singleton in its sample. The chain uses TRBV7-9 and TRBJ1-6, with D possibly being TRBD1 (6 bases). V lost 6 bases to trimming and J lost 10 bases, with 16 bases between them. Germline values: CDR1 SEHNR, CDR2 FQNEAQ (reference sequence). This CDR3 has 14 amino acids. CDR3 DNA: TGTGCCAGCAGTCTAAGGGGGTCGGGATCACCCCTCCACTTT. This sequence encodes CASSLRGSGSPLHF.

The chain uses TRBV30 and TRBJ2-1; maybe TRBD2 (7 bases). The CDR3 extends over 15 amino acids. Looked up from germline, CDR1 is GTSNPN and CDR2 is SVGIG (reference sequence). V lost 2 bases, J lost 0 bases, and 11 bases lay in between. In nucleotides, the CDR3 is TGTGCCTGGAGTACCCGGGGGGCCTCCTACAATGAGCAGTTCTTC. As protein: CAWSTRGASYNEQFF.

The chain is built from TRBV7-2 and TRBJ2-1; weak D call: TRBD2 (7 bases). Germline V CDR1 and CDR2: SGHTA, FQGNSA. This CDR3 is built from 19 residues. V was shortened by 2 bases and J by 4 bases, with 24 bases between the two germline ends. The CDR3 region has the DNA TGTGCCAGCAGCTTAATCGGGGGAGGGGGGAACTTAAAGTACAATGAGCAGTTCTTC. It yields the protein CASSLIGGGGNLKYNEQFF.

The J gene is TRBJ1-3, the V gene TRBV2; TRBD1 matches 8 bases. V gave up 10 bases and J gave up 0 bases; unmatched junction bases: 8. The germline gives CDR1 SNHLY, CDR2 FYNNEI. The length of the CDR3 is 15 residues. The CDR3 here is CATTGQGFSGNTIYF. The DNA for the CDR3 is TGTGCCACTACCGGACAGGGTTTCTCTGGAAACACCATATATTTT.